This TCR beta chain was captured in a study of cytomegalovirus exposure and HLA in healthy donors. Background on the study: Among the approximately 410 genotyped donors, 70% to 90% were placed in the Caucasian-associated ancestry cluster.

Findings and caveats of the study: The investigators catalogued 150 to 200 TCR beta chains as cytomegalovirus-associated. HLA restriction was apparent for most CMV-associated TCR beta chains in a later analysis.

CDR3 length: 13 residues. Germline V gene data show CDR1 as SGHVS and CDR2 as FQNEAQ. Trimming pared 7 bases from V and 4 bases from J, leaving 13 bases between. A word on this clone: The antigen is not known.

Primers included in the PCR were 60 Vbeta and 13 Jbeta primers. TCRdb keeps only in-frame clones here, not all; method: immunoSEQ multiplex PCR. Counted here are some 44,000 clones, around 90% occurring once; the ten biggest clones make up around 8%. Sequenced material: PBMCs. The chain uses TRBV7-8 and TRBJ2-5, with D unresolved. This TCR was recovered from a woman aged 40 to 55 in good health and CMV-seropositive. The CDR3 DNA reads TGTGCCAGCACCATAAATCCGGGAGAGACCCAGTACTTC. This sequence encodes CASTINPGETQYF.